This T cell receptor (beta chain) was sequenced in a study of blood T cell repertoires in COVID-19 (dated by TCRdb to about 2020). At the level of the whole study: Samples from collaborators originated in the United States, Italy and Spain and spanned both the acute and convalescent phases of COVID-19. Sample metadata almost always included a de-identified subject ID, COVID-19 status, age in years and sex. The samples were drawn from two sources: the first 160 participants of the ongoing ImmuneRACE study, and 1,000 to 1,500 subjects contributed by 6 global collaborators. Where available, HLA class I and class II types were obtained from metadata supplied by the sample provider rather than from assay-based typing. Subjects who had been exposed to COVID-19, were actively infected with it, or had recovered from it provided the deeply sampled blood TCRbeta repertoires that made up the dataset. A freely available public database, intended as a resource for researchers studying the immune response to SARS-CoV-2, is where the repertoires were released. The material from the prospective study consisted of cDNA or gDNA derived from T cells, B-cell-depleted T cells, or PBMCs.

Whole blood was collected in K2EDTA tubes by collaborating institutions according to the institutions' own protocols. For TCRbeta analysis, collaborator samples were shipped as frozen whole blood, as isolated PBMCs, or as DNA extracted from either sample type. As regards this clone: Its target antigen remains unknown. Base qualities are not provided; no much larger clone lies one nucleotide away.

What the research found in general, with its limitations: The quantity of clinical and demographic metadata differed by source and by participant and was supplied without curation.

The immunoSEQ Assay, a bias-controlled multiplex PCR, was used to amplify TCRbeta CDR3 regions from genomic DNA. The study's own analysis went as follows. Nucleated cell counts per sample were estimated from amplification of reference gene primers within the assay. To quantify the absolute abundance of each unique TCRbeta CDR3 rearrangement, sequence reads were collapsed and filtered. For each sample, productive Simpson clonality was calculated as the square root of Simpson's diversity index over productive rearrangements. TCRdb re-hosts the immuneACCESS table, in-frame sequences only. Its copies lack some clones; in the studies checked, an unresolved V gene accounts for under half of them, and the cause for the rest is not known. V, J and clone size were drawn from that table, and D and trimming were deduced from the DNA. Across this sample there are 150,000 to 200,000 clones, with around 80% seen only once. In total, the top ten clones hold roughly 19% of the sample.

The specimen was peripheral blood. This clonotype was obtained from an elderly woman with acute or convalescent COVID-19.

The CDR3 has the sequence CASSLAQGGIQYF. In nucleotides, the sequence is TGCGCCAGCAGCTTGGCGCAGGGGGGCATTCAGTACTTC. The chain is assembled from TRBV5-1 and TRBJ2-4, and perhaps TRBD1 as D gene, on 7 matching bases. V gives up 0 bases and J gives up 9 bases, and the segment between their germline ends measures 10 bases. The cysteine opens and the phenylalanine closes a CDR3 of 13 amino acids. Only the CDR3 region is kept as DNA, spanning 39 bases read in frame from base 1. Reading the germline V gene gives CDR1 SGHRS and CDR2 YFSETQ.